The 10 T cell receptor beta chains given below trace back to one sample, sequenced in a study of cytomegalovirus exposure and HLA in healthy donors. PCR primers comprised 60 Vbeta and 13 Jbeta primers. Using immunoSEQ multiplex PCR, the repertoire was profiled, and TCRdb retains in-frame clones only, with some absent. Of some 130,000 clones in the sample, 65% to 80% were seen once. Material for sequencing was PBMCs. Every receptor here comes from a male donor in good health and CMV-seropositive.

The chain combines TRBV28 with TRBJ2-5; possibly TRBD2 for D (5 bases). Trimming removed 5 bases at V and 10 bases at J, with 14 bases between. This CDR3 spans 12 amino acids. Germline lookup yields CDR1 MDHEN and CDR2 SYDVKM. The DNA for the CDR3 is TGTGCCAGCAGTCTTGGAGGTTCAGGCCAGTACTTC. Translating it yields CASSLGGSGQYF. Full variable domain (remainder filled in from reference TRBV28 and TRBJ2-5): DVKVTQSSRYLVKRTGEKVFLECVQDMDHENMFWYRQDPGLGLRLIYFSYDVKMKEKGDIPEGYSVSREKKERFSLILESASTNQTSMYLCASSLGGSGQYFGPGTRLLVL.

This chain connects TRBV19 to TRBJ1-1, with 9 bases fitting TRBD1. Germline V gene data show CDR1 as LNHDA and CDR2 as SQIVND (reference sequence). The CDR3 loop spans 15 amino acids. V lost 9 bases, J lost 1 base, and 9 bases stayed unmatched. The DNA of the CDR3 is TGTGCCAGCCTTTCACCGGGACAGGGGAACACTGAAGCTTTCTTT. It yields the protein CASLSPGQGNTEAFF.

V is TRBV6-1 and J is TRBJ1-2, with 7 positions matching TRBD1. This CDR3 contains 14 residues. V lost 1 base and J lost 4; bases outside the gene matches: 3. Germline assignment: CDR1 MNHNS and CDR2 SASEGT. Here the CDR3 DNA reads TGTGCCAGCAGTGAAGAAAGGGGGCCCTATGGCTACACCTTC. Translated: CASSEERGPYGYTF.

The chain combines TRBV6-1 with TRBJ1-2; D is undetermined. CDR3 size: 14 residues. V lost 2 bases, J lost 0 bases, and 7 bases lay in between. Looked up from germline, CDR1 is MNHNS and CDR2 is SASEGT. CDR3 in amino acids: CASSEHSTNYGYTF. CDR3 DNA: TGTGCCAGCAGTGAACACAGTACTAACTATGGCTACACCTTC.

The V call is TRBV7-8, the J call TRBJ2-7; 9 positions agree with TRBD1. J lost 6 bases, V lost 5 bases, and 2 bases had no gene match. The CDR3 is made up of 12 amino acids. The V gene's germline CDR1 is SGHVS and CDR2 FQNEAQ. The DNA of the CDR3 is TGTGCCAGCAGCAAACAGGGGGCCGAGCAGTACTTC. It encodes CASSKQGAEQYF.

The chain is built from TRBV9 and TRBJ1-2; D may be TRBD1 (6 bases). The V gene's germline CDR1 is SGDLS and CDR2 YYNGEE. V lost 3 bases, J lost 7 bases, and 16 bases lay in between. This CDR3 region has 14 residues. Here the CDR3 reads CASSGTGPLSGYTF. CDR3 DNA sequence: TGTGCCAGCAGCGGCACAGGGCCTCTCTCTGGCTACACCTTC.

V usage is TRBV6-1 and J usage is TRBJ1-2, with 10 bases identical to TRBD1. Looked up from germline, CDR1 is MNHNS and CDR2 is SASEGT. The CDR3 contains 13 residues. V gave up 9 bases and J gave up 3 bases; unmatched junction bases: 4. The CDR3: CASMTGGDYGYTF. In DNA form, the CDR3 reads TGTGCCAGTATGACAGGGGGCGACTATGGCTACACCTTC.

The chain joins TRBV7-2 to TRBJ2-1; 16 bases match TRBD2. The CDR3 has 19 amino acids. V shed 3 bases and J 4 bases; nucleotides not matched to a gene: 9. The germline gives CDR1 SGHTA, CDR2 FQGNSA. Written as DNA, the CDR3 is TGTGCCAGCAGCTTCTCCGGGACTAGCGGGGGGGTTTCGTACAATGAGCAGTTCTTC. Amino acids: CASSFSGTSGGVSYNEQFF.

This clone was observed a single time. V gene TRBV7-6 combines with J gene TRBJ2-1, with 7 bases lining up with TRBD2. V was pared by 1 base and J by 7 bases, with 4 bases of the junction left unmatched. CDR1 SGHVS and CDR2 FNYEAQ come from the germline V gene. This CDR3 is built from 14 residues. The CDR3 coding sequence is TGTGCCAGCAGCTTAGGGCCCGGGAGGAATGAGCAGTTCTTC. Translation gives CASSLGPGRNEQFF.

The V and J genes are TRBV7-9 and TRBJ2-5; 9 bases match TRBD1. The CDR3 spans 15 residues. Germline lookup yields CDR1 SEHNR and CDR2 FQNEAQ (reference sequence). Germline trimming cut 1 base from V and 4 bases from J; bases unmatched to any gene: 4. Here the CDR3 DNA reads TGTGCCAGCAGCTTAGGGACAGGGGATGGAGAGACCCAGTACTTC. Translating gives CASSLGTGDGETQYF.